This T cell receptor (beta chain) appears in the sequencing data of a study of blood T cell repertoires in COVID-19. V lost 4 bases to trimming and J lost 2 bases; unmatched junction nucleotides: 10. CDR3 size: 16 residues. CDR1 and CDR2 (germline): SGHVS, FQNEAQ. Generated by immunoSEQ multiplex PCR, the TCRdb table keeps only in-frame clones and is missing some. The sample includes some 300,000 clones, about 90% of them seen just once. This clone showed up just once. V and J are TRBV7-8 and TRBJ2-7, with TRBD1 matching 8 bases. Sequenced sample: peripheral blood. The clonotype comes from a woman aged 45-60 years with COVID-19, enrolled during active disease. DNA for the CDR3: TGTGCCAGCAGCTCACCAGACAGGACAGGGACCTACGAGCAGTACTTC. Its protein product is CASSSPDRTGTYEQYF.